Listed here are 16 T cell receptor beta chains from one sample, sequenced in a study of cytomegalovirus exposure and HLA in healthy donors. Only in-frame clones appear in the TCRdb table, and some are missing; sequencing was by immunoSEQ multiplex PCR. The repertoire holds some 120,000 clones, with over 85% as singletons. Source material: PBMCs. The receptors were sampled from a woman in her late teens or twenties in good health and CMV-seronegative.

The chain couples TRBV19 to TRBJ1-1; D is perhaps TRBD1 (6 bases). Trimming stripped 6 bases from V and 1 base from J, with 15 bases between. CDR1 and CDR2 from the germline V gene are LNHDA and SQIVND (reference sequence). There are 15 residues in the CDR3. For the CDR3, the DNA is TGTGCCAGTAGGCCCCGGACAGCTGAGAACACTGAAGCTTTCTTT. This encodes CASRPRTAENTEAFF.

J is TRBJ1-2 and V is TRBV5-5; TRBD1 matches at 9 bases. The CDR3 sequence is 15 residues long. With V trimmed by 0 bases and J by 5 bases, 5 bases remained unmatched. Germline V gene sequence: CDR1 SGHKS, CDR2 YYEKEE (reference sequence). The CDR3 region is CASSLGGQGLYGYTF. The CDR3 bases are TGTGCCAGCAGCTTGGGTGGACAGGGGCTTTATGGCTACACCTTC.

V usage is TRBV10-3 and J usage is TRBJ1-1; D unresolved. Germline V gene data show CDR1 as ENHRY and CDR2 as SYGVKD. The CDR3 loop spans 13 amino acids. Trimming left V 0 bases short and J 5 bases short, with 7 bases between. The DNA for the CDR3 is TGTGCCATCAGTGAGTCGGAGGTAACTGAAGCTTTCTTT. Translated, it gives CAISESEVTEAFF.

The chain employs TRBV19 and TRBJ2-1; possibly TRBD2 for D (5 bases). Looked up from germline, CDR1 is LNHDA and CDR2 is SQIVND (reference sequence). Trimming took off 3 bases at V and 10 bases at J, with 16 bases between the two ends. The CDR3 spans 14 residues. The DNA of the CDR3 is TGTGCCAGTAGTATCGCCGGACTGCAAACCGAGCAGTTCTTC. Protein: CASSIAGLQTEQFF. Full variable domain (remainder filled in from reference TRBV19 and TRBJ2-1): DGGITQSPKYLFRKEGQNVTLSCEQNLNHDAMYWYRQDPGQGLRLIYYSQIVNDFQKGDIAEGYSVSREKKESFPLTVTSAQKNPTAFYLCASSIAGLQTEQFFGPGTRLTVL.

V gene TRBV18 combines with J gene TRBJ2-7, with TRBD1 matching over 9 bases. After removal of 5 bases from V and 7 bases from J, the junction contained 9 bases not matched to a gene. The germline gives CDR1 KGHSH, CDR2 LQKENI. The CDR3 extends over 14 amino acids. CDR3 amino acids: CASSSGQGIEEQYF. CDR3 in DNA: TGTGCCAGCTCATCGGGACAGGGAATCGAGGAGCAGTACTTC.

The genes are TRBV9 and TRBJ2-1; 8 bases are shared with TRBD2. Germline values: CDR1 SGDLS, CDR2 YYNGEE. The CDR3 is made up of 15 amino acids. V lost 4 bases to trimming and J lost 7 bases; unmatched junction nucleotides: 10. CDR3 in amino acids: CASSKTSGDLNEQFF. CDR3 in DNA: TGTGCCAGCAGCAAAACTAGCGGCGACTTGAATGAGCAGTTCTTC.

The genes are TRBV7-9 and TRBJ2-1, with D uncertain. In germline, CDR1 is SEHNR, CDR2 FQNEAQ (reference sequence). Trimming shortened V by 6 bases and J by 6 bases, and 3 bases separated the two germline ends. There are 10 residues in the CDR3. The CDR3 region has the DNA TGTGCCAGCAGACTCAATGAGCAGTTCTTC. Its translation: CASRLNEQFF.

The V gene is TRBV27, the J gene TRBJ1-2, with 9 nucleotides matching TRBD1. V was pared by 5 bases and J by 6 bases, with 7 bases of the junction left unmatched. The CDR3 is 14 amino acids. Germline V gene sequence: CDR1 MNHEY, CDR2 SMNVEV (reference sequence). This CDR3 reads CASSNRGHSDGYTF. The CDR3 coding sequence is TGTGCCAGCAGTAACAGGGGGCACAGCGATGGCTACACCTTC.

The CDR3 sequence is CASSVLAGGWDEQFF. CDR3 DNA: TGTGCCAGCAGCGTACTAGCGGGAGGGTGGGATGAGCAGTTCTTC. This chain connects TRBV9 to TRBJ2-1; 12 bases are shared with TRBD2. With 1 base clipped from V and 8 bases from J, the junction kept 4 bases outside the gene matches. Germline values: CDR1 SGDLS, CDR2 YYNGEE. The CDR3 loop spans 15 amino acids.

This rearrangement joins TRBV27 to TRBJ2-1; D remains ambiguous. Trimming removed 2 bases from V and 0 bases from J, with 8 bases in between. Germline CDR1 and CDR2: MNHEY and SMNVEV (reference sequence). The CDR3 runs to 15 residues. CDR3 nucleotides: TGTGCCAGCAGTTTAGGATCTAGCTCCTACAATGAGCAGTTCTTC. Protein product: CASSLGSSSYNEQFF.

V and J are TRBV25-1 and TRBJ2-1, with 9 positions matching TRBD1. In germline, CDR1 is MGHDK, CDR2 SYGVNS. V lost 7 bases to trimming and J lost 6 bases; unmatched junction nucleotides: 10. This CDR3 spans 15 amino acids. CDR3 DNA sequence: TGTGCCAGCAACTCTCGGGGACAGGGAACCAATGAGCAGTTCTTC. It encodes CASNSRGQGTNEQFF.

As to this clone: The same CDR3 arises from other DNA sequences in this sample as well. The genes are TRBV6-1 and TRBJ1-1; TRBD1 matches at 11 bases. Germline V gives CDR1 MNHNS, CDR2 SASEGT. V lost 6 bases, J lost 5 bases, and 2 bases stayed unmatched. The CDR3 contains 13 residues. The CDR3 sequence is CASRDRGLTEAFF. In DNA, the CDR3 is TGTGCCAGCAGGGACAGGGGGCTTACTGAAGCTTTCTTT.

The CDR3 nucleotides are TGTGCCATCAGTGTGCAGGGGGCGGAAGGCTACACCTTC. It translates to CAISVQGAEGYTF. The chain employs TRBV10-3 and TRBJ1-2; 8 bases fit TRBD1. V was pared by 4 bases and J by 8 bases, with 6 bases of the junction left unmatched. Germline CDR1 is ENHRY and CDR2 is SYGVKD. The CDR3 contains 13 residues.

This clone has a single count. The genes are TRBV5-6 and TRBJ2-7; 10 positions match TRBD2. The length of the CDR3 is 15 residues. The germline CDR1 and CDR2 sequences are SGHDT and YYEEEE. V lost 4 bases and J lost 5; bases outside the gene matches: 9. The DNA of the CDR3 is TGTGCCAGCAGCCATAGCGGGAGGCCACCCCACGAGCAGTACTTC. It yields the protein CASSHSGRPPHEQYF.

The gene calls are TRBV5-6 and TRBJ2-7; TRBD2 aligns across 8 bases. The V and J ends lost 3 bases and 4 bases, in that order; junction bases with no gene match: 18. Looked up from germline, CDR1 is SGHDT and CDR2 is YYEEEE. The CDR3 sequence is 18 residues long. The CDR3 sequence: CASSSRGALGLVGYEQYF. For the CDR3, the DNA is TGTGCCAGCAGCTCGCGGGGGGCTTTGGGTCTCGTGGGTTACGAGCAGTACTTC. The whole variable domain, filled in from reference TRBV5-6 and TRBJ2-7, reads DAGVTQSPTHLIKTRGQQVTLRCSPKSGHDTVSWYQQALGQGPQFIFQYYEEEERQRGNFPDRFSGHQFPNYSSELNVNALLLGDSALYLCASSSRGALGLVGYEQYFGPGTRLTVT.

CDR3: CASSLRRSAGVHEQYF. The CDR3 DNA reads as TGTGCCAGCAGCTTGCGTCGTTCGGCAGGGGTCCACGAGCAGTACTTC. The gene calls are TRBV5-6 and TRBJ2-7; TRBD1 is a possible D gene (6 bases). The CDR3 totals 16 residues. Deletions cut 1 base from V and 5 bases from J, with 19 bases between. CDR1 SGHDT and CDR2 YYEEEE come from the germline V gene.